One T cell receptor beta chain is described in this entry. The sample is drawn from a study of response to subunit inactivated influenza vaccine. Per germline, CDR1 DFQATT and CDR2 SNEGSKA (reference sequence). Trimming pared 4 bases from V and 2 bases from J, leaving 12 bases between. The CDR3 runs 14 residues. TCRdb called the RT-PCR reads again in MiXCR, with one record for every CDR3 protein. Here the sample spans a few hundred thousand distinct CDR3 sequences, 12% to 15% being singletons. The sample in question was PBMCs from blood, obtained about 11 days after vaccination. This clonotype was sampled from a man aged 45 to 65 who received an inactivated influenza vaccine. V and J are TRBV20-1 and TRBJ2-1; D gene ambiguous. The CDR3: CSAIDSATYNEQFF. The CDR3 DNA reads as TGCAGTGCTATCGACTCCGCCACCTACAATGAGCAGTTCTTC.